The 17 T cell receptor beta chains in this list originate from one sample, sequenced in a study of vaccination and CD4 T cells after COVID-19. The time point here: late sampling 161 to 241 days after vaccination in a few convalescent patients. Sample treatment: roughly 10-day PBMC culture with coronavirus spike peptide pools or control peptides (ViraFEST assay). Cultured CD4+ T cells had their DNA profiled by the Oncomine TCR Beta short-read assay. TCRdb analysed the PCR reads with MiXCR anew, one entry per CDR3 protein. Here the sample spans 20,000 to 25,000 distinct CDR3 sequences, 43% being singletons. Their antigens remain unidentified. Source: CD4+ T cells from blood, cultured in vitro, taken about 7 months after SARS-CoV-2 vaccination. The receptors here all came from a human donor who had recovered from COVID-19.

This clonotype was detected a few times. The V and J genes are TRBV7-2 and TRBJ2-7, with a tentative D call TRBD2 (6 bases). This CDR3 contains 15 residues. V was clipped by 0 bases and J by 3 bases, with 12 bases between them. From germline, CDR1 is SGHTA and CDR2 FQGNSA. For the CDR3, the DNA is TGTGCCAGCAGCTTAGCGGGAGGCAGCAACTACGAGCAGTACTTC. It specifies CASSLAGGSNYEQYF.

The chain employs TRBV6-2 or TRBV6-3 and TRBJ2-5; no firm D call. There are 12 residues in the CDR3. V was shortened by 4 bases and J by 5 bases, with 8 bases between the two germline ends. Germline assignment: CDR1 MNHEY and CDR2 SVGEGT. The CDR3: CASSLPAETQYF. CDR3 DNA: TGTGCCAGCAGTTTACCCGCTGAGACCCAGTACTTC.

This clonotype was observed a handful of times. The chain uses TRBV15 and TRBJ1-3; D perhaps matches TRBD1 (6 bases). CDR1 and CDR2 from the germline V gene are LNHNV and YYDKDF (reference sequence). This CDR3 has 14 residues. Trimming cost V 4 bases and J 8 bases, with 15 bases left between them. The CDR3 DNA follows: TGTGCCACCAGCACGACAGGCCAAGGGTACACCATATATTTT. Protein product: CATSTTGQGYTIYF.

The chain uses TRBV4-3 and TRBJ2-7, with a weak D call TRBD2 (6 bases). The germline V gene encodes CDR1 LGHNA and CDR2 YSLEER. V was shortened by 0 bases and J by 0 bases, with 9 bases between the two germline ends. The CDR3 runs to 15 residues. CDR3 DNA sequence: TGCGCCAGCAGCCAAGATGGGACTGGCTCCTACGAGCAGTACTTC. Its protein product is CASSQDGTGSYEQYF.

This chain joins TRBV28 and TRBJ2-1; TRBD1 is a possible D gene (6 bases). Looked up from germline, CDR1 is MDHEN and CDR2 is SYDVKM. V was trimmed by 3 bases and J by 5 bases, leaving 11 bases between them. CDR3 length equals 14 residues. CDR3 nucleotide sequence: TGTGCCAGCAGTTTTTACGGACAGCACAATGAGCAGTTCTTC. The encoded protein is CASSFYGQHNEQFF. The variable domain in full, completed from reference TRBV28 and TRBJ2-1, reads DVKVTQSSRYLVKRTGEKVFLECVQDMDHENMFWYRQDPGLGLRLIYFSYDVKMKEKGDIPEGYSVSREKKERFSLILESASTNQTSMYLCASSFYGQHNEQFFGPGTRLTVL.

V usage is TRBV20-1 and J usage is TRBJ2-1; 11 bases align to TRBD2. V lost 6 bases, J lost 9 bases, and 7 bases stayed unmatched. Germline V CDR1 and CDR2: DFQATT, SNEGSKA (reference sequence). The CDR3 length is 13 residues. The CDR3 DNA reads as TGCAGTGCCACTAGCGGGAGTGGGAGTGAGCAGTTCTTC. This gives the protein CSATSGSGSEQFF.

The chain has TRBV24-1 and TRBJ2-3, with TRBD1 matching 8 bases. Germline assignment: CDR1 KGHDR and CDR2 SFDVKD. This CDR3 region has 16 residues. The ends lost 4 bases at V and 6 bases at J; junction bases unmatched: 11. CDR3 DNA sequence: TGTGCCACCAGTGACGCCACCAGGGGGCAAGAGGATACGCAGTATTTT. Protein product: CATSDATRGQEDTQYF.

The gene calls are TRBV18 and TRBJ2-3; D gene uncertain. Germline CDR1 reads KGHSH; CDR2 reads LQKENI. Trimming cost V 0 bases and J 2 bases, with 9 bases left between them. The CDR3 has 15 amino acids. CDR3 protein: CASSPPDNPTDTQYF. The CDR3, as DNA: TGTGCCAGCTCACCACCTGACAACCCCACAGATACGCAGTATTTT.

This clonotype has just a few counts. For the CDR3, the DNA is TGCAGCGTTCTTCTAGCCTACGAGCAGTACTTC. This codes for CSVLLAYEQYF. The chain couples TRBV29-1 to TRBJ2-7; D uncertain. V dropped 5 bases and J dropped 2 bases, with 7 bases sitting between them. CDR3 size: 11 residues. In germline, CDR1 is SQVTM, CDR2 ANQGSEA.

This rearrangement joins TRBV24-1 to TRBJ2-1, with 11 bases that match TRBD2. The germline V gene encodes CDR1 KGHDR and CDR2 SFDVKD. This CDR3 has 16 residues. Unmatched junction bases numbered 7, after V lost 5 bases and J lost 5 bases. The DNA of the CDR3 is TGTGCCACCAGTGGCTCTAGCGGGAGGTCTGACAATGAGCAGTTCTTC. As protein: CATSGSSGRSDNEQFF.

The V gene is TRBV7-3, the J gene TRBJ2-3; 7 bases line up with TRBD1. This CDR3 comprises 15 residues. Germline V lookup: CDR1 SGHTA, CDR2 FQGTGA. V lost 4 bases, J lost 2 bases, and 6 bases stayed unmatched. The DNA for the CDR3 is TGTGCCAGCAGCTCGGGGACAGTGAACACAGATACGCAGTATTTT. This translates into CASSSGTVNTDTQYF.

The chain has TRBV20-1 and TRBJ1-6; TRBD1 agrees at 7 bases. Losses at the gene ends were 7 bases for V and 6 bases for J; bases not matched to a gene: 18. Germline-derived CDR1 and CDR2 are DFQATT and SNEGSKA (reference sequence). The CDR3 contains 17 residues. CDR3 in amino acids: CSVSSTRQGGPNSPLHF. The CDR3 DNA follows: TGCAGTGTTTCTTCCACCCGACAGGGAGGCCCTAATTCACCCCTCCACTTT.

This clonotype was counted only a few times. This sequence joins TRBV20-1 and TRBJ2-7, with D unclear. V lost 6 bases to trimming and J lost 2 bases, with 17 bases between them. CDR1 and CDR2 (germline): DFQATT, SNEGSKA (reference sequence). This CDR3 is 14 amino acids long. The CDR3 loop is CSAPTLVGAYEQYF. Written as DNA, the CDR3 is TGCAGTGCCCCCACCCTGGTTGGGGCCTACGAGCAGTACTTC.

This sequence joins TRBV7-3 and TRBJ2-2; D gene uncertain. V lost 2 bases and J 1 base, leaving 5 bases between the germline ends. CDR1 is SGHTA, CDR2 FQGTGA, per germline. The CDR3 runs to 14 residues. CDR3 amino acids: CASSLLGNTGELFF. The CDR3 DNA follows: TGTGCCAGCAGCTTATTAGGGAACACCGGGGAGCTGTTTTTT.

The V gene is TRBV24-1, the J gene TRBJ2-1, with 7 bases identical to TRBD1. V was clipped by 7 bases and J by 9 bases; unmatched bases: 14. The CDR3 length is 15 residues. Germline assignment: CDR1 KGHDR and CDR2 SFDVKD. The CDR3 reads CATRTGMGTAGEQFF. As DNA, the CDR3 is TGTGCCACCAGGACAGGGATGGGAACGGCGGGTGAGCAGTTCTTC.

The CDR3 region is CATGPGAADTQYF. DNA of the CDR3: TGTGCCACCGGGCCGGGGGCGGCCGATACGCAGTATTTT. The chain is built from TRBV24-1 and TRBJ2-3; D possibly matches TRBD1 or TRBD2 (6 bases each). Germline V gene data show CDR1 as KGHDR and CDR2 as SFDVKD. V dropped 9 bases and J dropped 6 bases, with 15 bases sitting between them. The CDR3 has 13 amino acids.

This chain links TRBV10-3 with TRBJ1-5, with a possible D match to TRBD1 (5 bases). Trimming took off 2 bases at V and 9 bases at J, with 14 bases between the two ends. The CDR3 has 14 residues. Germline loops: CDR1 ENHRY, CDR2 SYGVKD. For the CDR3, the DNA is TGTGCCATCAGTGAGAGGAGGGGCTCGGGGCCCCAGCATTTT. Its translation: CAISERRGSGPQHF.